This T cell receptor beta chain emerged from a study of human T cells and chemical hapten exposure. General study points: No alteration of TCRs above 1 in 1000 frequency was seen with DPC sensitization.

To note about this clonotype: Its target is unknown.

Individual cDNA molecules in this library carried unique molecular identifiers. TCRdb fed the RACE reads into MiXCR, producing one record per CDR3 protein. This sample has around 45,000 distinct CDR3 sequences, with approximately 4.8% found just once. Germline CDR1 reads SGHTA; CDR2 reads FQGNSA. V dropped 4 bases and J dropped 0; count of bases not matched to a gene: 1. The CDR3 spans 15 residues. Time point defined: healthy volunteer bleed at 2 weeks. It was unfractionated whole blood from which total RNA was extracted. V usage is TRBV7-2 and J usage is TRBJ2-7; 12 nucleotides line up with TRBD2. What was sequenced was whole blood. The clonotype originates from a human donor in good health. Some clones in this sample may be carry-over from other donors' samples. CDR3 sequence: CASSSGLAGSYEQYF. The CDR3 DNA reads TGTGCCAGCAGCTCGGGACTAGCGGGCTCCTACGAGCAGTACTTC.